Listed below are T cell receptor beta chains from one sample, sequenced in a study of cytomegalovirus exposure and HLA in healthy donors. The data were produced by immunoSEQ multiplex PCR, yet TCRdb's version contains in-frame clones alone and is incomplete. The repertoire has under 70,000 clones, roughly 73% of them found once; the top ten carry about 5.5%. The sample comprised PBMCs. These receptors came from a male donor in good health and CMV-seropositive. The CDR3 runs from the conserved cysteine through the conserved F or W. D genes are given only for firm matches. Some rows have no size entry. The others give once, few or many, or a class for an expanded clone.

d_gene,abundance,v_gene,j_gene,CDR3nt,CDR3aa
-,-,TRBV9,TRBJ1-1,TGTGCCAGCAGTTACCAAGACAGGAACACTGAAGCTTTCTTT,CASSYQDRNTEAFF
-,-,TRBV7-2,TRBJ1-2,TGTGCCAGCACCCCGTACTCGGGGAGGGGCTACGGCTACACCTTC,CASTPYSGRGYGYTF
-,-,TRBV25-1,TRBJ1-4,TGTGCCAGCAGTGAATCAAAGGAAACCGGCGGGGAAAAACTGTTTTTT,CASSESKETGGEKLFF
TRBD1,-,TRBV7-8,TRBJ2-3,TGTGCCAGCAGCTTCCGGGACAGCTTCACAGATACGCAGTATTTT,CASSFRDSFTDTQYF
-,-,TRBV28,TRBJ2-1,TGTGCCAGCATGGGCTGGGGGGAAGCATACAATGAGCAGTTCTTC,CASMGWGEAYNEQFF
-,-,TRBV11-2,TRBJ1-6,TGTGCCAGCAGCTTAATCAGGAATTCACCCCTCCACTTT,CASSLIRNSPLHF
TRBD1,-,TRBV5-6,TRBJ1-2,TGTGCCAGCAGCTTGATTCAAGGACAGGGGGACTATGGCTACACCTTC,CASSLIQGQGDYGYTF
TRBD1,once,TRBV4-2,TRBJ1-2,TGTGCCAGCAGCCCTACCTACTCCCAACAGGGGGCGTATTATGGCTACACCTTC,CASSPTYSQQGAYYGYTF
-,-,TRBV28,TRBJ2-2,TGTGCCAGCAGTTTTTCCGTGACAGCCATGAACACCGGGGAGCTGTTTTTT,CASSFSVTAMNTGELFF
-,once,TRBV7-8,TRBJ2-7,TGTGCCAGCAGCCCGAGGGTCCACGAGCAGTACTTC,CASSPRVHEQYF
-,-,TRBV14,TRBJ1-6,TGTGCCAGCAAAAATGGAGGTTATAATTCACCCCTCCACTTT,CASKNGGYNSPLHF
TRBD1,few,TRBV29-1,TRBJ1-2,TGCAGTGACTGGGCGGGACAGGGGGACGGAGGCTATGGCTACACCTTC,CSDWAGQGDGGYGYTF
TRBD1,-,TRBV10-3,TRBJ1-1,TGTGCCATCAGTAACAGGGGTGTCACTGAAGCTTTCTTT,CAISNRGVTEAFF
TRBD1,-,TRBV19,TRBJ1-1,TGTGCCAGTAGTGCCGGACAGGGGACGACTGAAGCTTTCTTT,CASSAGQGTTEAFF
-,few,TRBV6-6,TRBJ1-5,TGTGCCAGCAGTTCCGGCCGGGGTCCCTCCGATCAGCCCCAGCATTTT,CASSSGRGPSDQPQHF
TRBD1,-,TRBV7-9,TRBJ1-2,TGTGCCAGCAGCCACAAAGACGGGACAGGGGTGAACTATGGCTACACCTTC,CASSHKDGTGVNYGYTF
TRBD2,-,TRBV4-2,TRBJ2-7,TGTGCCAGCAGCCCCGCCGGACTAGCGGGGTCCCGCGAGCAGTACTTC,CASSPAGLAGSREQYF
TRBD1,-,TRBV9,TRBJ2-3,TGTGCCAGCAGCGTAGAAGGGACAGCATCAGATACGCAGTATTTT,CASSVEGTASDTQYF
-,once,TRBV27,TRBJ2-7,TGTGCCAGCAGCCCGGGAGTGCCTGGGAACGAGCAGTACTTC,CASSPGVPGNEQYF
-,-,TRBV19,TRBJ1-5,TGTGCCAGTAGTATAGGCCTGACAGCGTCTTCTTTGCCCCAGCATTTT,CASSIGLTASSLPQHF
-,-,TRBV9,TRBJ1-1,TGTGCCAGCAGCACGGACGGGGGCACTGAAGCTTTCTTT,CASSTDGGTEAFF
-,-,TRBV9,TRBJ1-2,TGTGCCAGCAGCGTAGTAGGGGCAGGGGTAGCCTATGGCTACACCTTC,CASSVVGAGVAYGYTF